This T cell receptor beta chain originates from a study of regulatory T cells in long-lasting Graves disease. Study-wide results and caveats: The TCR repertoire of persistent Graves' patients was less diverse than that of newly diagnosed ones.

Building of the TCR beta libraries involved iRepertoire HTBI primers and Arm-PCR of CDR3 regions. TCRdb used MiXCR to reprocess the multiplex PCR reads, holding one entry per CDR3 protein. The table lists some 340,000 distinct CDR3 sequences, around 23% of them singletons. This clonotype was seen repeatedly, ten times or more. Its antigen is not known. V lost 6 bases to trimming and J lost 0 bases, with 15 bases between them. Looked up from germline, CDR1 is MDHEN and CDR2 is SYDVKM. The CDR3 covers 16 residues. Time point here: persistent/refractory GD, antithyroid drugs over 5 years with positive TRAb. PBMCs were the source of the RNA used for TCR sequencing.

The material sequenced was peripheral blood mononuclear cells (PBMCs), taken when the disease was refractory, from a patient treated with antithyroid drugs. The source of this sequence is a woman aged 40-49 years with Graves disease. The chain is built from TRBV28 and TRBJ1-5; D call uncertain. In DNA form, the CDR3 reads TGTGCCAGCAGAACCCCCCCGGGCCCTAGCAATCAGCCCCAGCATTTT. This encodes CASRTPPGPSNQPQHF.